Listed here are 20 T cell receptor beta chains from one sample, sequenced in a study of PD-L1 blockade in urothelial cancer. Only in-frame clones appear in the TCRdb table, and some are missing; sequencing was by immunoSEQ multiplex PCR. The sample records more than 75,000 clones, approximately 91% being singletons. This specimen consisted of PBMCs, obtained around atezolizumab (anti-PD-L1) treatment. The receptors come from a man between 60 and 75 years old with urothelial cancer.

The gene calls are TRBV5-4 and TRBJ2-3, with TRBD2 matching over 8 bases. The CDR3 has 14 amino acids. The V segment lost 10 bases and the J segment 4 bases; nucleotides outside the gene matches: 11. Germline-derived CDR1 and CDR2 are SGHNT and YYREEE (reference sequence). This CDR3 is CAGSGAGDADTQYF. The DNA for the CDR3 is TGTGCCGGTAGCGGGGCGGGGGATGCAGATACGCAGTATTTT.

This chain links TRBV7-2 with TRBJ2-2; D might be TRBD1 (5 bases). In germline, CDR1 is SGHTA, CDR2 FQGNSA. The CDR3 runs 14 residues. Trimming left V 3 bases short and J 4 bases short, with 9 bases between. As DNA, the CDR3 is TGTGCCAGCAGCTTTTACCAGGGCACCGGGGAGCTGTTTTTT. Amino acids: CASSFYQGTGELFF.

The chain recombines TRBV19 with TRBJ1-6, with D unclear. This CDR3 comprises 14 residues. Germline CDR1 LNHDA, CDR2 SQIVND (reference sequence). Trimming removed 6 bases at V and 7 bases at J, with 13 bases between. CDR3 nucleotides: TGTGCCAGTAGGGGAGGGTCTGCGAATTCACCCCTCCACTTT. This sequence encodes CASRGGSANSPLHF. Looking up the rest from reference TRBV19 and TRBJ1-6 gives the full variable domain: DGGITQSPKYLFRKEGQNVTLSCEQNLNHDAMYWYRQDPGQGLRLIYYSQIVNDFQKGDIAEGYSVSREKKESFPLTVTSAQKNPTAFYLCASRGGSANSPLHFGNGTRLTVT.

The chain combines TRBV18 with TRBJ1-2, with 7 nucleotides matching TRBD1. The CDR3 is 14 residues long. CDR1 and CDR2 from the germline V gene are KGHSH and LQKENI. The V segment lost 3 bases and the J segment 6 bases; nucleotides outside the gene matches: 7. This CDR3 reads CASSPGTAKDGYTF. CDR3 coding DNA: TGTGCCAGCTCACCCGGGACAGCTAAAGATGGCTACACCTTC.

The chain joins TRBV6-1 to TRBJ2-1; TRBD2 agrees at 8 bases. The CDR3 loop spans 16 amino acids. Germline V gene data show CDR1 as MNHNS and CDR2 as SASEGT. After removal of 2 bases from V and 6 bases from J, the junction contained 9 bases not matched to a gene. The CDR3: CASSEWRAGASNEQFF. The CDR3 bases are TGTGCCAGCAGTGAATGGCGAGCGGGGGCTTCCAATGAGCAGTTCTTC.

The J gene is TRBJ2-7, the V gene TRBV19, with TRBD2 matching 15 bases. This CDR3 has 17 amino acids. Looked up from germline, CDR1 is LNHDA and CDR2 is SQIVND (reference sequence). V lost 3 bases to trimming and J lost 5 bases; unmatched junction nucleotides: 8. The CDR3: CASSMSWTSGRADEQYF. Written as DNA, the CDR3 is TGTGCCAGTAGTATGAGCTGGACTAGCGGGAGGGCCGACGAGCAGTACTTC.

V is TRBV29-1 and J is TRBJ2-7; possibly TRBD2 for D (5 bases). The V end lost 1 base, the J end lost 0 bases, and 7 bases lay between the germline ends. The CDR3 covers 13 residues. The V gene's germline CDR1 is SQVTM and CDR2 ANQGSEA. CDR3 DNA: TGCAGCGTTGAAGTCACTAGCTCCTACGAGCAGTACTTC. Protein sequence: CSVEVTSSYEQYF.

V gene TRBV18 combines with J gene TRBJ1-3; D gene uncertain. CDR1 and CDR2 (germline): KGHSH, LQKENI. V gave up 0 bases and J gave up 0 bases, with 9 bases separating them. This CDR3 has 16 amino acids. DNA for the CDR3: TGTGCCAGCTCACCACCTCAGGCTGACTCTGGAAACACCATATATTTT. Translating gives CASSPPQADSGNTIYF.

The CDR3 DNA reads TGCGCCAGCACACCCTCGAGGTCAACTAATGAAAAACTGTTTTTT. Translating gives CASTPSRSTNEKLFF. The chain has TRBV23-1 and TRBJ1-4; unclear D gene. TRBV23-1 is assigned to the ORF class and has an uncertain function. The length of the CDR3 is 15 residues. Trimming took 7 bases from V and 0 from J, leaving 12 bases between them.

The genes are TRBV18 and TRBJ1-2, with 10 bases matching TRBD1. Germline V lookup: CDR1 KGHSH, CDR2 LQKENI. The V gene end was trimmed by 3 bases and the J gene end by 7 bases; junction bases not matched to a gene: 11. The CDR3 covers 16 residues. The CDR3, as DNA: TGTGCCAGCTCACCCGAGACAGGGGGCGCTTCGAGTGGCTACACCTTC. This encodes CASSPETGGASSGYTF. Looking up the rest from reference TRBV18 and TRBJ1-2 gives the full variable domain: NAGVMQNPRHLVRRRGQEARLRCSPMKGHSHVYWYRQLPEEGLKFMVYLQKENIIDESGMPKERFSAEFPKEGPSILRIQQVVRGDSAAYFCASSPETGGASSGYTFGSGTRLTVV.

The J gene is TRBJ2-1, the V gene TRBV7-3; 13 bases line up with TRBD2. The CDR3 is made up of 13 amino acids. Germline values: CDR1 SGHTA, CDR2 FQGTGA. V lost 8 bases, J lost 9 bases, and 4 bases stayed unmatched. The CDR3 DNA follows: TGTGCCAGCGGACTAGCGGGAGTTGGTGAGCAGTTCTTC. This translates into CASGLAGVGEQFF.

This rearrangement joins TRBV6-6 to TRBJ1-5; 9 nucleotides agree with TRBD1. CDR3 size: 15 residues. CDR1 is MNHNY, CDR2 SVGAGI, per germline (reference sequence). The trim removed 2 bases at V and 3 bases at J, leaving 2 bases unmatched. CDR3 in DNA: TGTGCCAGCAGTTACGGGGACAGGGTCAATCAGCCCCAGCATTTT. This translates into CASSYGDRVNQPQHF.

The chain joins TRBV19 to TRBJ2-3, with 13 nucleotides matching TRBD2. Germline V gene sequence: CDR1 LNHDA, CDR2 SQIVND (reference sequence). V lost 7 bases to trimming and J lost 5 bases; unmatched junction nucleotides: 9. The CDR3 loop spans 16 amino acids. In DNA form, the CDR3 reads TGTGCCAGTACCTTAACTAGCGGGGGGGCCCTAGATACGCAGTATTTT. Protein product: CASTLTSGGALDTQYF.

The rearrangement joins TRBV21-1 to TRBJ1-2; TRBD1 is the table's D call, not checked against the DNA. TRBV21-1 is termed a pseudogene. CDR3 size: 15 residues. CDR3 bases: TGTGCCAGCAGCGAGAGACAGGGGACCAACTATGGCTACACCTTC. Protein sequence: CASSERQGTNYGYTF.

J is TRBJ2-2 and V is TRBV19; D unclear. Germline V gene sequence: CDR1 LNHDA, CDR2 SQIVND (reference sequence). This CDR3 spans 13 amino acids. V lost 10 bases, J lost 2 bases, and 11 bases lay in between. The CDR3 DNA is TGTGCCATCGCGACAACTAACACCGGGGAGCTGTTTTTT. Its protein is CAIATTNTGELFF.

This clone has just one count. The chain links TRBV30 to TRBJ1-1, with D possibly TRBD1 on 5 matching bases. Trimming took 1 base from V and 6 from J, leaving 15 bases between them. The CDR3 runs 14 residues. Germline lookup yields CDR1 GTSNPN and CDR2 SVGIG (reference sequence). The CDR3 DNA reads as TGTGCCTGGAGTGCCGACGGGGGGGGATCTGAAGCTTTCTTT. Its protein is CAWSADGGGSEAFF.

The chain joins TRBV9 to TRBJ2-7; 9 nucleotides match TRBD2. CDR3 length: 15 residues. The germline V gene has CDR1 SGDLS and CDR2 YYNGEE. V lost 4 bases, J lost 2 bases, and 7 bases stayed unmatched. In DNA form, the CDR3 reads TGTGCCAGCAGCAAGACTAGCGGTCCCGCCTACGAGCAGTACTTC. Translating it yields CASSKTSGPAYEQYF.

The rearrangement links TRBV6-6 to TRBJ1-1, with D possibly being TRBD1 (6 bases). Between the trimmed V and J ends, which lost 6 bases and 4 bases, there was a span of 12 bases. The CDR3 is made up of 13 amino acids. Germline CDR1 reads MNHNY; CDR2 reads SVGAGI (reference sequence). The CDR3 loop reads CASRYRAGTEAFF. The DNA for the CDR3 is TGTGCCAGCAGGTACAGGGCGGGCACTGAAGCTTTCTTT.

In its sample, this clone was seen once. V gene TRBV5-4 combines with J gene TRBJ1-1; a weak D match, TRBD1 (5 bases). Trimming shortened V by 0 bases and J by 1 base, and 7 bases separated the two germline ends. Germline V lookup: CDR1 SGHNT, CDR2 YYREEE (reference sequence). The CDR3 contains 14 residues. The CDR3 loop reads CASSLGQTNTEAFF. The CDR3 DNA follows: TGTGCCAGCAGCTTGGGACAGACGAACACTGAAGCTTTCTTT. The variable domain in full, completed from reference TRBV5-4 and TRBJ1-1, reads ETGVTQSPTHLIKTRGQQVTLRCSSQSGHNTVSWYQQALGQGPQFIFQYYREEENGRGNFPPRFSGLQFPNYSSELNVNALELDDSALYLCASSLGQTNTEAFFGQGTRLTVV.

The rearrangement uses TRBV6-1 and TRBJ2-4; TRBD2 agrees at 8 bases. Germline CDR1 and CDR2: MNHNS and SASEGT. CDR3 size: 22 residues. V lost 0 bases, J lost 0 bases, and 19 bases stayed unmatched. The DNA of the CDR3 is TGTGCCAGCAGTGAAGCGGCCGGGGGAGGACTAGCTCTAGTCGGAGCCAAAAACATTCAGTACTTC. Translating gives CASSEAAGGGLALVGAKNIQYF.